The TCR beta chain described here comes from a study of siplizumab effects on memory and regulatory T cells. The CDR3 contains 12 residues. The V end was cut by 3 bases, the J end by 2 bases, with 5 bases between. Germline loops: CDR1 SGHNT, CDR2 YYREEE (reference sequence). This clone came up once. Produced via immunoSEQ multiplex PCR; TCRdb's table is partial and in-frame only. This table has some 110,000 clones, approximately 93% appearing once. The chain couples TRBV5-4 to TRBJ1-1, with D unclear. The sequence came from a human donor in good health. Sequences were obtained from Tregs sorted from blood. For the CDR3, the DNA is TGTGCCAGCAGCTCCGTAAACACTGAAGCTTTCTTT. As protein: CASSSVNTEAFF.